A selection of T cell receptor beta chains follows, all from one sample in a study of PD-1 blockade in classical Hodgkin lymphoma. Using immunoSEQ multiplex PCR, the repertoire was profiled, and TCRdb retains in-frame clones only, with some absent. The sample yields 22,000 or so clones, 77% seen once. The sequencing used peripheral blood mononuclear cells (PBMCs), collected before the second cycle of nivolumab. Source of these receptors: a human donor with classical Hodgkin lymphoma. Both conserved end residues are part of each CDR3. Each record gives: clone size, D gene, J gene, V gene, CDR3 DNA, CDR3 protein. D genes are given only for firm matches. The size entry is marked missing in some rows and otherwise reads once, few, many or a size class.

>-|-|TRBJ2-1|TRBV4-3
TGCGCCAGCAGCCAGGCCCCCAGGGTAAGGGATGAGCAGTTCTTC
CASSQAPRVRDEQFF
>-|-|TRBJ2-7|TRBV6-1
TGTGCCAGCGACACGGACTTTTACGAGCAGTACTTC
CASDTDFYEQYF
>few|TRBD1|TRBJ1-2|TRBV6-6
TGTGCCAGCAGTTACGATGACAGGGAAGCTTATGGCTACACCTTC
CASSYDDREAYGYTF
>-|-|TRBJ1-3|TRBV5-8
TGTGCCAGCAGCTTGGTCGGCCGCTCTGGAAACACCATATATTTT
CASSLVGRSGNTIYF
>-|TRBD1|TRBJ2-7|TRBV7-9
TGTGCCAGCAGCTTACTCCGGGACAGGGATTCGGGGGAGCAGTACTTC
CASSLLRDRDSGEQYF
>-|-|TRBJ1-4|TRBV25-1
TGTGCCAGCAGTGAACGTAATAATGAAAAACTGTTTTTT
CASSERNNEKLFF
>-|-|TRBJ2-2|TRBV7-2
TGTGCCAGCAGCTTAGTCCGCTCCCGGGGGGAGCTGTTTTTT
CASSLVRSRGELFF
>-|-|TRBJ1-1|TRBV5-1
TGCGCCAGCAGCTTGGGAATAGAGATGAACACTGAAGCTTTCTTT
CASSLGIEMNTEAFF
>-|TRBD1|TRBJ2-7|TRBV19
TGTGCCAGCAGCACCGGGACAGTTGTTGGAGAGCAGTACTTC
CASSTGTVVGEQYF
>-|-|TRBJ2-1|TRBV12-5
TGTGCTAGTGGTTTGGTGACTGCCTCCTCCTACAATGAGCAGTTCTTC
CASGLVTASSYNEQFF
>-|-|TRBJ2-1|TRBV13
TGTGCCAGCAAGGCGGGTAACTCCTACAATGAGCAGTTCTTC
CASKAGNSYNEQFF
>few|-|TRBJ2-7|TRBV10-3
TGTGCCATCAGTGAAGTGACCTACGAGCAGTACTTC
CAISEVTYEQYF
>once|TRBD1|TRBJ1-1|TRBV11-2
TGTGCCAGCAACGGACAGGGGTACGCTGAAGCTTTCTTT
CASNGQGYAEAFF
>-|-|TRBJ2-3|TRBV5-1
TGCGCCAGCAGACCAGGACATAGGGCAGATACGCAGTATTTT
CASRPGHRADTQYF
>-|-|TRBJ1-5|TRBV19
TGTGCCAGTAGTATAGGGGGGGGCATGGAGCCCCAGCATTTT
CASSIGGGMEPQHF
>few|-|TRBJ2-7|TRBV2
TGTGCCAGCAGTGACGTTTCCTACGAGCAGTACTTC
CASSDVSYEQYF
>once|-|TRBJ2-4|TRBV10-3
TGTGCCATCAGTTCCGACACACCGGCGACGAACATTCAGTACTTC
CAISSDTPATNIQYF
>few|-|TRBJ2-7|TRBV7-8
TGTGCCAGCAGCTTAGAAGGAGGCCGGACCTACGAGCAGTACTTC
CASSLEGGRTYEQYF
>-|TRBD2|TRBJ2-3|TRBV18
TGTGCCAGCTCAGCCGGGACTAGTGGAGATACGCAGTATTTT
CASSAGTSGDTQYF
>-|TRBD1|TRBJ1-1|TRBV5-4
TGTGCCAGCAGCCGCACCGACCGGGACAGGGGGGAAGCTTTCTTT
CASSRTDRDRGEAFF
>-|-|TRBJ1-1|TRBV11-2
TGTGCCAGCAGCTTAGAGGGTGCGTCGGCTGAAGCTTTCTTT
CASSLEGASAEAFF
>-|-|TRBJ2-1|TRBV10-1
TGCGCCAGCAGCCCCTATCAGGGCCTCGACAATGAGCAGTTCTTC
CASSPYQGLDNEQFF
>-|TRBD2|TRBJ2-1|TRBV10-3
TGTGCCATCAGTGAGCCTGGACTAGCGGGAGTCAATGAGCAGTTCTTC
CAISEPGLAGVNEQFF
>few|-|TRBJ1-2|TRBV6-5
TGTGCCAGCCGGGACGGGAACTATGGCTACACCTTC
CASRDGNYGYTF
>-|-|TRBJ1-4|TRBV19
TGTGCCAGTAGTATGGGCCAGACTTCAGGGAGTGAAAAACTGTTTTTT
CASSMGQTSGSEKLFF
>-|TRBD1|TRBJ2-5|TRBV5-1
TGCGCCAGCAGCAGGGACAGGGGGCTGGAGACCCAGTACTTC
CASSRDRGLETQYF
>-|-|TRBJ2-7|TRBV19
TGTGCCAGTAGTATCGACAGGTTTGAGCAGTACTTC
CASSIDRFEQYF
>-|TRBD1|TRBJ2-7|TRBV19
TGTGCCAGTAGCCGTCATGGGACAGGGAGCTCCTACGAGCAGTACTTC
CASSRHGTGSSYEQYF
>-|TRBD1|TRBJ1-1|TRBV19
TGTGCCAGTAGTATACCCCCTGGGACAGGGGGGATGGAGGCTTTCTTT
CASSIPPGTGGMEAFF
>-|-|TRBJ1-2|TRBV2
TGTGCCAGCAGTGAATGGGGACGAGGTAGTGGCTACACCTTC
CASSEWGRGSGYTF
>-|-|TRBJ1-1|TRBV19
TGTGCCAGTAGTATAGAAGGGAACACTGAAGCTTTCTTT
CASSIEGNTEAFF
>-|TRBD2|TRBJ2-3|TRBV6-5
TGTGCCAGCAGTTACTCGGCTAGCGGGGGTGATACGCAGTATTTT
CASSYSASGGDTQYF
>few|-|TRBJ1-1|TRBV25-1
TGTGCCAGCAGCAAACCAGGGGTCGGGAACACTGAAGCTTTCTTT
CASSKPGVGNTEAFF
>-|-|TRBJ1-2|TRBV21-1
TGTGCCAGCAGCAAAGGTAGAGGGACTAACTATGGCTACACCTTC
CASSKGRGTNYGYTF
>-|TRBD1|TRBJ2-4|TRBV27
TGTGCCAGCAGTTCCTACCCCGGGACAGGAAAAAACATTCAGTACTTC
CASSSYPGTGKNIQYF